The 5 T cell receptor beta chains below all came from one sample that was sequenced in a study of cytomegalovirus exposure and HLA in healthy donors. A multiplex PCR was run with 60 Vbeta primers and 13 Jbeta primers. Libraries were prepared by immunoSEQ multiplex PCR; TCRdb keeps only in-frame clonotypes and omits some of them. The sample contains some 130,000 clones, roughly 80% of which appear only once. Sequencing used PBMCs. Receptors were obtained from a man aged 18-30 years in good health and CMV-seronegative.

The chain employs TRBV14 and TRBJ2-3, with unresolved D. V lost 4 bases, J lost 1 base, and 9 bases lay in between. CDR3 length: 14 amino acids. Germline lookup yields CDR1 SGHDN and CDR2 FVKESK. The DNA of the CDR3 is TGTGCCAGCAGCCTCGTGGCGGGCACAGATACGCAGTATTTT. Residues: CASSLVAGTDTQYF.

V is TRBV2 and J is TRBJ2-5, with a possible D match to TRBD2 (6 bases). Trimming stripped 11 bases from V and 2 bases from J, with 18 bases between. This CDR3 is 14 amino acids long. CDR1 is SNHLY and CDR2 is FYNNEI in the germline V gene. The CDR3 DNA reads as TGTGCCGCCGCGGGAAGGGTCCGGCAAGAGACCCAGTACTTC. This encodes CAAAGRVRQETQYF.

The CDR3 nucleotides are TGTGCCACCAGTCACCGGGACAGGGAACGCGCCTACGAGCAGTACTTC. This sequence encodes CATSHRDRERAYEQYF. J is TRBJ2-5 and V is TRBV15, with 9 positions matching TRBD1. The DNA end is more similar to TRBJ2-7, so the J call may be wrong. Germline V gene lookup returns CDR1 LNHNV and CDR2 YYDKDF (reference sequence). The CDR3 runs to 16 residues.

The chain joins TRBV9 to TRBJ2-1, with 9 bases lining up with TRBD2. The CDR3 is 15 residues long. Trimming cost V 0 bases and J 8 bases; bases outside gene matches: 6. In germline, CDR1 is SGDLS, CDR2 YYNGEE. This CDR3 is CASSVEGLATDEQFF. CDR3 nucleotide sequence: TGTGCCAGCAGCGTAGAGGGACTAGCAACGGATGAGCAGTTCTTC.

J is TRBJ1-5 and V is TRBV25-1; weak D call: TRBD1 (5 bases). CDR1 MGHDK and CDR2 SYGVNS come from the germline V gene. This CDR3 has 12 residues. The V end lost 6 bases, the J end lost 5 bases, and 8 bases lay between the germline ends. The CDR3 is CASRAGYQPQHF. Written as DNA, the CDR3 is TGTGCCAGCAGGGCAGGGTATCAGCCCCAGCATTTT.